Below, 20 T cell receptor beta chains from the same sample are listed, as sequenced in a study of graft-versus-host responses after intestinal transplantation. The table came from immunoSEQ multiplex PCR; TCRdb's copy has only in-frame clones and leaves some out. The data contain about 120,000 clones, 90% to 95% of them singletons. These receptors have no identified antigens. This specimen consisted of unstimulated CD4+ T cells sorted from spleen or lymph node cells, obtained before intestinal transplant. These TCRs come from a human donor who received an intestinal transplant.

V gene TRBV28 combines with J gene TRBJ1-4; no definite D call. Trimming shortened V by 5 bases and J by 8 bases, and 9 bases separated the two germline ends. CDR1 and CDR2 from the germline V gene are MDHEN and SYDVKM. The length of the CDR3 is 12 residues. Here the CDR3 reads CASSEVPEKLFF. The DNA of the CDR3 is TGTGCCAGCAGTGAGGTCCCGGAAAAACTGTTTTTT.

J is TRBJ2-5 and V is TRBV4-1; 9 nucleotides line up with TRBD1. CDR1 is MGHRA, CDR2 YSYEKL, per germline. This CDR3 comprises 16 residues. V lost 1 base and J lost 5; bases outside the gene matches: 8. The DNA of the CDR3 is TGCGCCAGCAGCCAAGTACACAGGGGGCGTGGGGAGACCCAGTACTTC. Translating gives CASSQVHRGRGETQYF.

The chain carries TRBV5-1 and TRBJ1-1, with a weak D call TRBD1 (5 bases). Looked up from germline, CDR1 is SGHRS and CDR2 is YFSETQ. V was shortened by 7 bases and J by 7 bases, with 11 bases between the two germline ends. The CDR3 runs to 11 residues. The CDR3 coding sequence is TGCGCCAGCGCTCAGGGTCGTGAAGCTTTCTTT. Its protein product is CASAQGREAFF.

This chain uses TRBV11-2 with TRBJ2-6, with 9 bases fitting TRBD2. Trimming took 3 bases from V and 0 from J; bases not matched to a gene: 6. The V gene's germline CDR1 is SGHAT and CDR2 FQNNGV. This CDR3 contains 18 residues. CDR3 residues: CASSFLRGRASGANVLTF. The CDR3 nucleotides are TGTGCCAGCAGCTTCCTCCGCGGGAGGGCCTCTGGGGCCAACGTCCTGACTTTC.

The V call is TRBV11-2, the J call TRBJ2-5; 7 positions match TRBD1. The CDR3 loop spans 14 amino acids. V shed 5 bases, J shed 4 bases, and the junction held 7 bases outside the gene matches. Germline loops: CDR1 SGHAT, CDR2 FQNNGV. The CDR3 DNA sequence: TGTGCCAGCAGCCCCAGGACAGGAGTAGAGACCCAGTACTTC. Its translation is CASSPRTGVETQYF.

The CDR3 sequence is CASSGGTSGTTDTQYF. The CDR3 DNA is TGTGCCAGCAGTGGAGGGACTAGCGGAACTACAGATACGCAGTATTTT. J is TRBJ2-3 and V is TRBV27; 11 bases agree with TRBD2. The CDR3 is made up of 16 amino acids. The V and J ends lost 5 bases and 3 bases, in that order; junction bases with no gene match: 7. CDR1 is MNHEY, CDR2 SMNVEV, per germline (reference sequence).

Here the CDR3 DNA reads TGTGCCAGCAGCCGACACGGGGAGGACTATGGCTACACCTTC. Encoded protein: CASSRHGEDYGYTF. The rearrangement links TRBV6-6 to TRBJ1-2; no definite D call. Germline assignment: CDR1 MNHNY and CDR2 SVGAGI (reference sequence). The CDR3 runs to 14 residues. The ends were cut back, 6 bases at V and 3 bases at J, with 14 bases in the middle.

For the CDR3, the DNA is TGTGCCAGCAGCTTACAGGGAGGGTCCTACAATGAGCAGTTCTTC. It specifies CASSLQGGSYNEQFF. The V gene is TRBV7-9, the J gene TRBJ2-1, with 7 nucleotides matching TRBD2. Looked up from germline, CDR1 is SEHNR and CDR2 is FQNEAQ (reference sequence). V shed 2 bases, J shed 1 base, and the junction held 2 bases outside the gene matches. The CDR3 extends over 15 amino acids.

J is TRBJ1-5 and V is TRBV7-2; D remains ambiguous. CDR1 and CDR2 (germline): SGHTA, FQGNSA. V was shortened by 3 bases and J by 5 bases, with 11 bases between the two germline ends. This CDR3 has 14 amino acids. The CDR3 reads CASSLVARDQPQHF. The CDR3 nucleotides are TGTGCCAGCAGCTTGGTGGCAAGGGATCAGCCCCAGCATTTT.

The V and J genes are TRBV30 and TRBJ1-5; maybe TRBD1 (6 bases). This CDR3 has 15 residues. The V and J ends lost 1 base and 3 bases respectively, with 13 bases between them. Germline V CDR1 and CDR2: GTSNPN, SVGIG (reference sequence). The CDR3 here is CAWSAQAGVNQPQHF. The CDR3 DNA reads as TGTGCCTGGAGTGCCCAGGCAGGGGTCAATCAGCCCCAGCATTTT.

The chain has TRBV6-1 and TRBJ2-2; no definite D call. V was shortened by 6 bases and J by 4 bases, with 12 bases between the two germline ends. Germline CDR1 and CDR2: MNHNS and SASEGT. The CDR3 has 14 amino acids. The CDR3 here is CASSPFSSTGELFF. CDR3 bases: TGTGCCAGCAGCCCTTTTTCGAGCACCGGGGAGCTGTTTTTT.

This rearrangement joins TRBV19 to TRBJ1-3; TRBD1 is a possible D gene (6 bases). Germline CDR1 and CDR2: LNHDA and SQIVND (reference sequence). The V and J ends lost 5 bases and 2 bases respectively, with 13 bases between them. The CDR3 totals 15 residues. The CDR3 spells CASSLSGAAGNTIYF. The CDR3 DNA is TGTGCCAGTAGTCTGTCAGGGGCGGCTGGAAACACCATATATTTT.

This clone was picked up one time. The V and J genes are TRBV18 and TRBJ1-2; 7 bases are shared with TRBD1. CDR1 and CDR2 from the germline V gene are KGHSH and LQKENI. The CDR3 is made up of 17 amino acids. V lost 1 base to trimming and J lost 2 bases; unmatched junction nucleotides: 10. The CDR3 nucleotides read TGTGCCAGCTCACCACTAAGCACAGGGGACGCAAACTATGGCTACACCTTC. This encodes CASSPLSTGDANYGYTF. The full variable domain, rest sourced from reference TRBV18 and TRBJ1-2, is NAGVMQNPRHLVRRRGQEARLRCSPMKGHSHVYWYRQLPEEGLKFMVYLQKENIIDESGMPKERFSAEFPKEGPSILRIQQVVRGDSAAYFCASSPLSTGDANYGYTFGSGTRLTVV.

This clone was seen a few times. The J gene is TRBJ2-7, the V gene TRBV18; a weak D match, TRBD1 (6 bases). The CDR3 is 13 residues long. Trimming removed 5 bases at V and 2 bases at J, with 10 bases between. In germline, CDR1 is KGHSH, CDR2 LQKENI. The CDR3 sequence is CASSNRETYEQYF. The CDR3 region has the DNA TGTGCCAGCTCAAACAGGGAGACCTACGAGCAGTACTTC.

The chain carries TRBV5-1 and TRBJ1-3; perhaps TRBD1 as D (5 bases). The CDR3 contains 16 residues. Germline CDR1 SGHRS, CDR2 YFSETQ. V dropped 4 bases and J dropped 1 base, with 15 bases sitting between them. The CDR3 protein is CASSPGEGLSGNTIYF. The CDR3 DNA reads as TGCGCCAGCAGCCCGGGCGAGGGGCTATCTGGAAACACCATATATTTT.

The J gene is TRBJ2-7, the V gene TRBV5-1; D gene unclear. CDR1 and CDR2 from the germline V gene are SGHRS and YFSETQ. The CDR3 extends over 13 amino acids. Deletions cut 0 bases from V and 5 bases from J, with 9 bases between. CDR3 amino acids: CASSLGVGDEQYF. The CDR3 DNA reads TGCGCCAGCAGCTTGGGAGTGGGCGACGAGCAGTACTTC.

As for this clone: The same CDR3 arises from other DNA sequences in this sample as well. This rearrangement joins TRBV18 to TRBJ2-3; no definite D call. The germline gives CDR1 KGHSH, CDR2 LQKENI. This CDR3 contains 13 residues. Trimming removed 1 base at V and 2 bases at J, with 4 bases between. The CDR3 reads CASSPRNTDTQYF. The DNA for the CDR3 is TGTGCCAGCTCACCACGGAACACAGATACGCAGTATTTT.

The chain uses TRBV7-2 and TRBJ2-3, with D possibly matching TRBD1 (6 bases). Trimming shortened V by 7 bases and J by 0 bases, and 14 bases separated the two germline ends. Per the germline V gene, CDR1 is SGHTA and CDR2 is FQGNSA. The CDR3 is made up of 15 amino acids. CDR3 in DNA: TGTGCCAGCACTCTTTACAGGGTTAGCACAGATACGCAGTATTTT. It codes for CASTLYRVSTDTQYF.

V gene TRBV5-1 combines with J gene TRBJ2-1, with 8 bases fitting TRBD2. With V trimmed by 0 bases and J by 9 bases, 8 bases remained unmatched. The CDR3 length is 15 residues. The germline CDR1 and CDR2 sequences are SGHRS and YFSETQ. CDR3 loop: CASSLGGTSSTEQFF. The CDR3 DNA follows: TGCGCCAGCAGCTTGGGGGGGACTAGTAGTACTGAGCAGTTCTTC.

The chain has TRBV30 and TRBJ1-3; TRBD1 aligns across 7 bases. Germline V gene data show CDR1 as GTSNPN and CDR2 as SVGIG (reference sequence). This CDR3 region has 13 residues. V shed 3 bases and J 4 bases; nucleotides not matched to a gene: 3. The CDR3 spells CAWSRQGGNTIYF. In nucleotides, the CDR3 is TGTGCCTGGAGCAGACAGGGCGGAAACACCATATATTTT.